This T cell receptor (beta chain) was identified during a study of T cells in Graves' hyperthyroidism and ophthalmopathy. Study observations and caveats: A model of 13 V-J features distinguished ophthalmopathy from stable hyperthyroidism. Within blood appeared most thyroid clonotypes that had expanded above 0.001. Ophthalmopathy was identified by the model a median about six months ahead of onset.

Looked up from germline, CDR1 is SEHNR and CDR2 is FQNEAQ (reference sequence). The V end was cut by 4 bases, the J end by 3 bases, with 9 bases between. CDR3 length equals 14 residues. TCR beta CDR3 region amplification was performed from RNA transcripts. A first-round RT-PCR of the TCR CDR3 used the HTBI primer set. TCRdb re-analysed the multiplex PCR reads in MiXCR, keeping a single row per CDR3 protein. The sample includes roughly 580,000 distinct CDR3 sequences, under 60% of them seen just once. About this clonotype: Its antigen remains unknown.

The V and J genes are TRBV7-9 and TRBJ2-2; D uncertain. The sequencing sample was made of peripheral blood or thyroid tissue (not recorded which). The source is a woman younger than 35 with Graves' hyperthyroidism. The CDR3 DNA reads as TGTGCCAGCAGCTCAAGGGCATACACCGGGGAGCTGTTTTTT. Translating it yields CASSSRAYTGELFF.